A selection of T cell receptor beta chains follows, all from one sample in a study of post-analysis software for immune sequencing data. MiXCR, run by TCRdb on the PCR reads, gives a single entry per CDR3 protein. Among hundreds of thousands of distinct CDR3 sequences, 44% were seen once, and the ten largest hold about 1.8%. The sequenced sample was blood. Receptors originate from a girl under 18 with multiple sclerosis. The CDR3 runs from the conserved cysteine through the conserved F or W. The order of the fields is V gene, D gene, clone size, J gene, CDR3 protein, CDR3 DNA. A D gene is named only where the DNA matches it firmly. Only some rows state a clone size, as once, few, many or a class for expanded clones.

V: TRBV6-1; D: TRBD2; size: -; J: TRBJ2-7; CDR3: CASSEEGLAGCYEQYF; DNA: TGTGCCAGCAGTGAAGAGGGCCTAGCGGGGTGTTACGAGCAGTACTTC
V: TRBV12-3/TRBV12-4; D: -; size: few; J: TRBJ2-3; CDR3: CASSFRDTTDTQYF; DNA: TGTGCCAGCAGCTTCCGGGACACCACAGATACGCAGTATTTT
V: TRBV7-2; D: -; size: once; J: TRBJ1-1; CDR3: CASSLTASGITEAFF; DNA: TGTGCCAGCAGCTTAACGGCTTCGGGGATAACTGAAGCTTTCTTT
V: TRBV9; D: -; size: -; J: TRBJ1-2; CDR3: CASSVGPAANYGHTF; DNA: TGTGCCAGCAGCGTAGGCCCAGCAGCTAACTATGGCCACACCTTC
V: TRBV29-1; D: -; size: -; J: TRBJ1-1; CDR3: CSVAGVATTEAFF; DNA: TGCAGCGTTGCAGGGGTAGCGACCACTGAAGCTTTCTTT
V: TRBV12-3/TRBV12-4; D: -; size: -; J: TRBJ2-7; CDR3: CASSLTVSNEQYF; DNA: TGTGCCAGCAGTTTGACAGTTTCGAACGAGCAGTACTTC
V: TRBV7-9; D: -; size: few; J: TRBJ2-1; CDR3: CASSLGLFYNEQFF; DNA: TGTGCCAGCAGCTTAGGGCTTTTCTACAATGAGCAGTTCTTC
V: TRBV12-2; D: -; size: -; J: TRBJ2-1; CDR3: CASRLSPPRACSYNEQFF; DNA: TGTGCAAGTCGCTTGTCGCCCCCCCGCGCATGCTCCTACAATGAGCAGTTCTTC
V: TRBV12-3/TRBV12-4; D: -; size: -; J: TRBJ2-3; CDR3: CASSLPWSGDTQYF; DNA: TGTGCCAGCAGTTTACCGTGGAGCGGAGATACGCAGTATTTT
V: TRBV5-1; D: TRBD1; size: few; J: TRBJ2-1; CDR3: CATTGTGGGEQFF; DNA: TGCGCCACCACAGGGACAGGGGGTGGTGAGCAGTTCTTC
V: TRBV5-1; D: TRBD2; size: -; J: TRBJ2-3; CDR3: CASSAGLAATDTQYF; DNA: TGCGCCAGCAGCGCGGGACTAGCGGCTACAGATACGCAGTATTTT
V: TRBV20-1; D: TRBD1; size: few; J: TRBJ2-7; CDR3: CSAREGTGPSYEQYF; DNA: TGCAGTGCTAGAGAAGGGACAGGGCCATCCTACGAGCAGTACTTC
V: TRBV5-1; D: TRBD1; size: -; J: TRBJ1-2; CDR3: CASSLAADRAGYTF; DNA: TGCGCCAGCAGCTTGGCAGCAGACAGGGCCGGCTACACCTTC
V: TRBV29-1; D: -; size: -; J: TRBJ2-7; CDR3: CSVGHNSYEQYF; DNA: TGCAGCGTTGGCCATAATTCCTACGAGCAGTACTTC
V: TRBV10-2; D: -; size: -; J: TRBJ2-7; CDR3: CASGGGERVYEQYF; DNA: TGCGCCAGCGGAGGCGGGGAGCGGGTCTACGAGCAGTACTTC
V: TRBV12-3/TRBV12-4; D: -; size: -; J: TRBJ1-1; CDR3: CASSIQENTGAFF; DNA: TGTGCCAGCAGCATACAGGAGAACACTGGAGCTTTCTTT
V: TRBV27; D: -; size: -; J: TRBJ1-5; CDR3: CASSHLGMGQPQHF; DNA: TGTGCCAGCAGTCACCTAGGGATGGGTCAGCCCCAGCATTTT
V: TRBV12-3/TRBV12-4; D: -; size: -; J: TRBJ2-3; CDR3: CASSPWGDTQYF; DNA: TGTGCCAGCAGCCCATGGGGAGATACGCAGTATTTT
V: TRBV3-1; D: TRBD1; size: -; J: TRBJ2-1; CDR3: CASSPSTGFSYNEQFF; DNA: TGTGCCAGCAGCCCTTCGACAGGGTTCTCCTACAATGAGCAGTTCTTC
V: TRBV6-6; D: -; size: few; J: TRBJ1-2; CDR3: CASSYYDIAAYGYTF; DNA: TGTGCCAGCAGTTACTACGACATCGCAGCCTATGGCTACACCTTC
V: TRBV6-5; D: -; size: -; J: TRBJ1-2; CDR3: CASSYSGQGIGGYTF; DNA: TGTGCCAGCAGTTACTCGGGACAAGGGATTGGTGGCTACACCTTC
V: TRBV19; D: TRBD1; size: -; J: TRBJ1-1; CDR3: CASTPGDRGMNTEAFF; DNA: TGTGCCAGTACCCCTGGGGACAGGGGAATGAACACTGAAGCTTTCTTT
V: TRBV20-1; D: -; size: -; J: TRBJ1-2; CDR3: CSAGRNYGYTF; DNA: TGCAGTGCTGGACGTAACTATGGCTACACCTTC
V: TRBV12-3/TRBV12-4; D: TRBD1; size: few; J: TRBJ2-1; CDR3: CASSAFGTAYNEQFF; DNA: TGTGCCAGCAGTGCCTTCGGGACAGCCTACAATGAGCAGTTCTTC
V: TRBV4-1; D: -; size: -; J: TRBJ1-1; CDR3: CASSQPGRRNTEAFF; DNA: TGCGCCAGCAGCCAACCGGGACGGAGGAACACTGAAGCTTTCTTT
V: TRBV27; D: -; size: -; J: TRBJ2-3; CDR3: CASSPRTGPDTQYF; DNA: TGTGCCAGCAGTCCCCGGACGGGACCAGATACGCAGTATTTT
V: TRBV29-1; D: -; size: -; J: TRBJ1-1; CDR3: CSVLSGTRVNTEAFF; DNA: TGCAGCGTCCTCTCGGGGACGAGGGTAAATACTGAAGCTTTCTTT
V: TRBV21-1; D: -; size: -; J: TRBJ1-4; CDR3: CASSRSIGAEKLFF; DNA: TGTGCCAGCAGCCGGAGTATTGGGGCAGAAAAACTGTTTTTT
V: TRBV3-1; D: TRBD1; size: -; J: TRBJ2-7; CDR3: CASSQAGQSYEQYF; DNA: TGTGCCAGCAGCCAAGCGGGACAGTCCTACGAGCAGTACTTC
V: TRBV25-1; D: -; size: few; J: TRBJ2-4; CDR3: CASSGRTGWDNIQYF; DNA: TGTGCCAGCAGTGGACGAACAGGGTGGGACAACATTCAGTACTTC
V: TRBV5-1; D: -; size: -; J: TRBJ2-7; CDR3: CASSSAHSGVWDEQYF; DNA: TGCGCCAGCAGCTCAGCACACTCAGGGGTATGGGACGAGCAGTACTTC
V: TRBV20-1; D: -; size: -; J: TRBJ2-3; CDR3: CSASPGRGTDTQYF; DNA: TGCAGTGCCAGTCCGGGGCGGGGCACAGATACGCAGTATTTT
V: TRBV12-3/TRBV12-4; D: -; size: -; J: TRBJ2-1; CDR3: CASSLGRESSEQFF; DNA: TGTGCCAGCAGTTTAGGCAGGGAATCGAGTGAGCAGTTCTTC
V: TRBV9; D: TRBD1; size: -; J: TRBJ1-1; CDR3: CASSVATGGMNTEAFF; DNA: TGTGCCAGCAGCGTAGCTACAGGGGGCATGAACACTGAAGCTTTCTTT
V: TRBV5-1; D: -; size: -; J: TRBJ2-7; CDR3: CASSPRGTGYYEQYF; DNA: TGCGCCAGCAGCCCCCGAGGTACAGGCTACTACGAGCAGTACTTC
V: TRBV11-3; D: -; size: few; J: TRBJ2-5; CDR3: CASSPKPGETQYF; DNA: TGTGCCAGCAGCCCCAAACCCGGGGAGACCCAGTACTTC
V: TRBV5-8; D: -; size: -; J: TRBJ1-2; CDR3: CASSLDQGSRLYGYTF; DNA: TGTGCCAGCAGCTTGGACCAAGGGAGCCGACTCTATGGCTACACCTTC
V: TRBV20-1; D: TRBD1; size: few; J: TRBJ2-7; CDR3: CSASIGQGAEQYF; DNA: TGCAGTGCTAGTATCGGACAGGGGGCCGAGCAGTACTTC
V: TRBV12-3/TRBV12-4; D: TRBD2; size: -; J: TRBJ2-1; CDR3: CASRGLAGGTNEQFF; DNA: TGTGCCAGCAGGGGACTAGCGGGAGGCACCAATGAGCAGTTCTTC
V: TRBV9; D: TRBD2; size: -; J: TRBJ2-3; CDR3: CASSVGGSRGDTQYF; DNA: TGTGCCAGCAGCGTAGGCGGGAGCCGGGGAGATACGCAGTATTTT
V: TRBV12-3/TRBV12-4; D: -; size: -; J: TRBJ1-5; CDR3: CASSQDGGVNQPQHF; DNA: TGTGCCAGCAGCCAGGATGGGGGGGTCAATCAGCCCCAGCATTTT
V: TRBV6-6; D: -; size: few; J: TRBJ2-4; CDR3: CASSSQRSGGDIQYF; DNA: TGTGCCAGCAGTAGCCAACGTAGTGGCGGAGACATTCAGTACTTC
V: TRBV12-3/TRBV12-4; D: TRBD1; size: -; J: TRBJ2-7; CDR3: CASRNDRVHEQYF; DNA: TGTGCCAGCAGAAACGACAGGGTACACGAGCAGTACTTC
V: TRBV12-3/TRBV12-4; D: TRBD1; size: few; J: TRBJ2-7; CDR3: CASSSRDRNSYEQYF; DNA: TGTGCCAGCAGCTCCCGGGACAGGAACTCCTACGAGCAGTACTTC
V: TRBV6-4; D: -; size: few; J: TRBJ2-1; CDR3: CASSDRVASYNEQFF; DNA: TGTGCCAGCAGTGACAGGGTCGCATCCTACAATGAGCAGTTCTTC
V: TRBV29-1; D: -; size: -; J: TRBJ2-7; CDR3: CSIRRLGTYNEQYF; DNA: TGCAGCATCCGGCGGTTAGGGACCTATAATGAGCAGTACTTC
V: TRBV10-3; D: TRBD2; size: few; J: TRBJ2-7; CDR3: CAISAGTSGSSYEQYF; DNA: TGTGCCATCAGTGCTGGGACTAGCGGGAGCTCCTACGAGCAGTACTTC
V: TRBV6-5; D: -; size: -; J: TRBJ2-6; CDR3: CASSSGLWSGANVLTF; DNA: TGTGCCAGCAGTTCCGGTTTATGGTCTGGGGCCAACGTCCTGACTTTC
V: TRBV7-9; D: TRBD1; size: -; J: TRBJ2-5; CDR3: CASSLKGQGAKTQYF; DNA: TGTGCCAGCAGCTTAAAAGGACAGGGCGCAAAGACCCAGTACTTC
V: TRBV12-3/TRBV12-4; D: -; size: few; J: TRBJ2-7; CDR3: CASSSYSYLRYEQYF; DNA: TGTGCCAGCAGTTCATATAGTTATCTTCGCTACGAGCAGTACTTC
V: TRBV20-1; D: -; size: -; J: TRBJ1-2; CDR3: CSASGVANYGYTF; DNA: TGCAGTGCCAGCGGGGTAGCTAACTATGGCTACACCTTC
V: TRBV5-1; D: -; size: -; J: TRBJ2-4; CDR3: CASSSQDIQYF; DNA: TGCGCCAGCAGCTCACAGGACATTCAGTACTTC
V: TRBV7-8; D: TRBD2; size: -; J: TRBJ2-3; CDR3: CASSLARGVDTQYF; DNA: TGTGCCAGCAGCTTAGCGCGGGGGGTAGATACGCAGTATTTT
V: TRBV7-7; D: -; size: few; J: TRBJ2-5; CDR3: CASSPSGRRETQYF; DNA: TGTGCTAGCAGCCCTTCTGGGCGGCGAGAGACCCAGTACTTC
V: TRBV28; D: -; size: -; J: TRBJ2-1; CDR3: CASSLVGVVREQFF; DNA: TGTGCCAGCAGTTTAGTGGGAGTGGTACGCGAGCAGTTCTTC
V: TRBV5-1; D: -; size: many; J: TRBJ2-1; CDR3: CASSPVGGAGYEQFF; DNA: TGCGCCAGCAGCCCGGTTGGGGGCGCGGGGTATGAGCAGTTCTTC
V: TRBV10-3; D: TRBD2; size: -; J: TRBJ2-3; CDR3: CAISESTSGTDTQYF; DNA: TGTGCCATCAGTGAGTCTACTAGCGGAACAGATACGCAGTATTTT
V: TRBV15; D: TRBD1; size: -; J: TRBJ2-7; CDR3: CATSSGTAEAYEQYF; DNA: TGTGCCACCAGCAGTGGGACAGCCGAAGCCTACGAGCAGTACTTC
V: TRBV5-1; D: TRBD1; size: -; J: TRBJ2-5; CDR3: CASSYGTAAETQYF; DNA: TGCGCCAGCAGCTACGGGACAGCCGCAGAGACCCAGTACTTC
V: TRBV12-3/TRBV12-4; D: -; size: few; J: TRBJ2-5; CDR3: CASTDRLYQETQYF; DNA: TGTGCCAGCACTGACCGACTCTACCAAGAGACCCAGTACTTC